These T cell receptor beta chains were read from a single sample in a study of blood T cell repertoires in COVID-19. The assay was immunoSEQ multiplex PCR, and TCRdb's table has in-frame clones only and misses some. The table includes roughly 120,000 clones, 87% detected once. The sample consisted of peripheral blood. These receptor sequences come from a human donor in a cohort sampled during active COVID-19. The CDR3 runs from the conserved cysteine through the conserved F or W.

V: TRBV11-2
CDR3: CASSLRSGNRGESSPLHF

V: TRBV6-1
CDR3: CASSDIRGTSYEQYF

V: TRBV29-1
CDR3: CSAGLAGDTQYF

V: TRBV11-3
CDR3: CASSSSRGNIQYF

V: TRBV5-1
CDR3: CASSLEGGDPDTQYF

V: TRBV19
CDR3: CASRKTSARYEQYF

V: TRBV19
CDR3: CASTKDRTNYGYTF

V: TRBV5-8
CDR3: CASATSGNTDTQYF

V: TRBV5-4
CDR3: CASSTRTSAYTDTQYF

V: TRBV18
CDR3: CASSPTSGRAEETQYF

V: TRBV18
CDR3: CASSPGSDRANTEAFF

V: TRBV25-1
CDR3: CASSDDGQGPTDTQYF

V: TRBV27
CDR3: CASSLSVGGRTDTQYF

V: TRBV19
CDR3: CASSPRDTSNEQFF

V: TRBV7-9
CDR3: CASSFSREQYF

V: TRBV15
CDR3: CATSSPGARYSNQPQHF

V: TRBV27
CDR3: CASSFTGTSLDQPQHF

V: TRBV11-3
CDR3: CASSPGFGVTGELFF

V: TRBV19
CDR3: CATLGPLQETQYF